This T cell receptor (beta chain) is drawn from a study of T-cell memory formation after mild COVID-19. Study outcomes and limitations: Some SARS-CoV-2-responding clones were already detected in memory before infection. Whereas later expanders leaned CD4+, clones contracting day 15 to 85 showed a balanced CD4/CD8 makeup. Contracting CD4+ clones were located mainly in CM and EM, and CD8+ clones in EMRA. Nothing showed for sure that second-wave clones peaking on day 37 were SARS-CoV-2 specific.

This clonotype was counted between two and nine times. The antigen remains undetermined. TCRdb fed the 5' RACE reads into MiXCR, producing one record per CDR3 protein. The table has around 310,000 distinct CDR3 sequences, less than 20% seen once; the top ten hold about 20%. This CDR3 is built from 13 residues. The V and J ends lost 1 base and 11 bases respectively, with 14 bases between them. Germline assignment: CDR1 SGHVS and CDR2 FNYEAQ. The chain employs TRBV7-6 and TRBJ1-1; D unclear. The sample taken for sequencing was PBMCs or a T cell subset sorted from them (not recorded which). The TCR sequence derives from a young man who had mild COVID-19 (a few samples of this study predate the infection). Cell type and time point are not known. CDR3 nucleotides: TGTGCCAGCAGCTTAGGGGAGAGGGCCGGGGCTTTCTTT. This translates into CASSLGERAGAFF.